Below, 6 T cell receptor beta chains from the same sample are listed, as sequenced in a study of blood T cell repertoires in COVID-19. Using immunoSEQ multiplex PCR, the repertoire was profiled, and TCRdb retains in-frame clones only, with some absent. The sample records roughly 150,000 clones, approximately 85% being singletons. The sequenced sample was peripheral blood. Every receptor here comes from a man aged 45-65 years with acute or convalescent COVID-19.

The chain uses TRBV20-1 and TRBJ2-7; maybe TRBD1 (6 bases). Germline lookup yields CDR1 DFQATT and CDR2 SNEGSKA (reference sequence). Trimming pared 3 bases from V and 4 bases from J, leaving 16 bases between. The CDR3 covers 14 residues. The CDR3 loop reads CSASFLGGWYEQYF. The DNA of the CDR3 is TGCAGTGCTAGTTTCCTTGGGGGCTGGTACGAGCAGTACTTC.

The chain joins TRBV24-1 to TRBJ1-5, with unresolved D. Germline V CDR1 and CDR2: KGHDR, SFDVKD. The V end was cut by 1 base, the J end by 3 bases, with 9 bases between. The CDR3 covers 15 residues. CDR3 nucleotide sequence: TGTGCCACCAGTGATTTCCGCGAGCCCAATCAGCCCCAGCATTTT. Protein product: CATSDFREPNQPQHF.

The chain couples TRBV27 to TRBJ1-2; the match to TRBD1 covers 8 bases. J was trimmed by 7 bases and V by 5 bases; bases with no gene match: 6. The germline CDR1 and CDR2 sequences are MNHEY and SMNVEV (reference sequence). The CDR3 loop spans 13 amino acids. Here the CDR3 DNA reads TGTGCCAGCAGTACGACAGGGGTCGGTGGCTACACCTTC. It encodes CASSTTGVGGYTF.

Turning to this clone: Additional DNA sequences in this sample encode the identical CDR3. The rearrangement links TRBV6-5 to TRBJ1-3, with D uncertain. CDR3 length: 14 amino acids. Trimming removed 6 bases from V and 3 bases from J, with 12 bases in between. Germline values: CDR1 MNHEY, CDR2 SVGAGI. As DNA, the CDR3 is TGTGCCAGCAGCTACGCCCGGGGTGGAAACACCATATATTTT. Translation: CASSYARGGNTIYF.

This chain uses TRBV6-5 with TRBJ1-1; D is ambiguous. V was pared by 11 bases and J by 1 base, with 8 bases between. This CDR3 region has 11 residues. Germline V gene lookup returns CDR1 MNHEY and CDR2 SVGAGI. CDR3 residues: CAGRQNTEAFF. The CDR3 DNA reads TGTGCCGGCCGCCAGAACACTGAAGCTTTCTTT.

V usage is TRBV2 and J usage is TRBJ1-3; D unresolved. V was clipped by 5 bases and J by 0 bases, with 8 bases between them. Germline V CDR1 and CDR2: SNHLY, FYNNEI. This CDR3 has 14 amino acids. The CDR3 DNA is TGTGCCAGCAGTCCGGGATACTCTGGAAACACCATATATTTT. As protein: CASSPGYSGNTIYF.